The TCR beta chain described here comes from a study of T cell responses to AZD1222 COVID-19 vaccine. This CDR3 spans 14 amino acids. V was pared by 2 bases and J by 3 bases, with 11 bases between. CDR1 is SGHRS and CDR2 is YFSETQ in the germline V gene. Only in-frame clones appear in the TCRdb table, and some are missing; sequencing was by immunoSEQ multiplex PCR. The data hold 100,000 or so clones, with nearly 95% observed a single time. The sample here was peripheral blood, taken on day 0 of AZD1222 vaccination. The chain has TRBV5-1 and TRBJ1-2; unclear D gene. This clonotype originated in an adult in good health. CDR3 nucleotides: TGCGCCAGCAGCTTAGGTGGAATCGACTATGGCTACACCTTC. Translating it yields CASSLGGIDYGYTF.